This T cell receptor (beta chain) was recovered during a study of T-cell reconstitution after alpha-beta-depleted transplantation in children. Unique molecular identifiers were built into the TCRbeta library. TCRdb fed the PCR reads into MiXCR, producing one record per CDR3 protein. The sample contains 300,000 or so distinct CDR3 sequences, 9.9% of which appear only once. Germline V gene lookup returns CDR1 SQVTM and CDR2 ANQGSEA. Trimming took 0 bases from V and 5 from J; bases not matched to a gene: 11. The CDR3 totals 16 residues. This receptor was taken from a human donor who donated a stem cell graft to a child with SCID. The specimen was PBMCs from the stem cell graft donor, collected from the stem cell graft. This chain links TRBV29-1 with TRBJ1-2, with 8 bases aligning to TRBD1. This CDR3 is CSVEEILRTGHYGYTF. For the CDR3, the DNA is TGCAGCGTTGAAGAAATTCTTAGGACAGGGCATTATGGCTACACCTTC.